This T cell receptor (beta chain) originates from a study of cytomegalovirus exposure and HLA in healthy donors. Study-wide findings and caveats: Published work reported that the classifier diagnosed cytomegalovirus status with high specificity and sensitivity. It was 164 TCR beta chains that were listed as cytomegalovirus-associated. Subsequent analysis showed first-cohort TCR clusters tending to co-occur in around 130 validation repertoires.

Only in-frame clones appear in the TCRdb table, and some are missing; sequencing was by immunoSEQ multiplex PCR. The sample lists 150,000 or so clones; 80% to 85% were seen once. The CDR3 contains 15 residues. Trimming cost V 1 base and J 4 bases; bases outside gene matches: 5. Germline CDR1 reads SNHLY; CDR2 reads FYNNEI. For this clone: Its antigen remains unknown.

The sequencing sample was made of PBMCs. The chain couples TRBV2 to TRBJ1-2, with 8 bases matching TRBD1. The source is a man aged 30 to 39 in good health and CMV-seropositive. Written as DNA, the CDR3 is TGTGCCAGCAGTGAAGAGCGGACAGGGCGCTATGGCTACACCTTC. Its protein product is CASSEERTGRYGYTF.